The table lists the clone carrying this TCR beta chain with many counts. Arm-PCR with iRepertoire HTBI primers amplified the CDR3 regions for these TCR beta libraries. TCRdb called the multiplex PCR reads again in MiXCR, with one record for every CDR3 protein. The data contain 200,000 to 250,000 distinct CDR3 sequences, about 18% of them singletons. The data were taken from a study of regulatory T cells in long-lasting Graves disease. Germline V gene lookup returns CDR1 SGHTA and CDR2 FQGNSA. CDR3 length equals 16 residues. The V and J ends lost 1 base and 4 bases, in that order; junction bases with no gene match: 6. Time point reported: newly diagnosed GD, antithyroid drugs for less than 3 months. From PBMCs, RNA was extracted and then used to make the TCR library.

V is TRBV7-2 and J is TRBJ2-7; TRBD1 agrees at 11 bases. The clonotype comes from a female donor with Graves disease. The material was peripheral blood mononuclear cells (PBMCs), obtained at new diagnosis, from a patient treated with antithyroid drugs. The CDR3 sequence: CASSLGGQGAGYEQYF. The DNA of the CDR3 is TGTGCCAGCAGCTTAGGTGGACAGGGGGCGGGATACGAGCAGTACTTC.